This T cell receptor beta chain was documented in a study of Graves' ophthalmopathy and Graves' hyperthyroidism. V trimming: 8 bases; J trimming: 0 bases; junction bases outside the gene matches: 10. Germline V gene sequence: CDR1 SGHRS, CDR2 YFSETQ. The CDR3 runs 16 residues. This clonotype was picked up many times. What it recognizes is unknown. Amplifying from RNA transcripts, the study obtained TCR beta CDR3 regions. First-round RT-PCR with HTBI primers preceded a second-round multiplex PCR. TCRdb ran MiXCR on the multiplex PCR reads and lists one entry per CDR3 protein. The sample has roughly 400,000 distinct CDR3 sequences, 15% to 20% seen once. General study results and limits: With more than 60% sensitivity and 72% to 85% specificity, the model predicted ophthalmopathy progression.

This TCR was recovered from a young woman with Graves' ophthalmopathy. V usage is TRBV5-1 and J usage is TRBJ2-2, with TRBD1 identical over 7 bases. The material sequenced was peripheral blood. The CDR3 sequence is CASRSPGQSNTGELFF. CDR3 coding DNA: TGCGCCAGTCGAAGTCCGGGACAGTCGAACACCGGGGAGCTGTTTTTT.